This T cell receptor (beta chain) was sequenced during a study of T cell responses to AZD1222 COVID-19 vaccine. Study results and limitations: The study found vaccine-associated CD4 TCRs spanning spike, dominant at 160-218 and 743-854. The donor group comprised mostly white British people and more females; the analysis possibly underestimated clonal diversity. Baseline testing showed seropositivity in only a handful of AZD1222 recipients.

On this clone: Its antigen remains unidentified.

Produced via immunoSEQ multiplex PCR; TCRdb's table is partial and in-frame only. The sample shows around 100,000 clones, approximately 91% of them seen only once. The material sequenced was peripheral blood, taken on day 0 of AZD1222 vaccination. This sequence was found in an adult in good health.

For the CDR3, the DNA is TGTGCCAGTAGTATCGTCAGGGGGCCGCCTAATGAAAAACTGTTTTTT. Its protein is CASSIVRGPPNEKLFF. The rearrangement joins TRBV19 to TRBJ1-4; 8 bases line up with TRBD1. The CDR3 spans 16 residues. V lost 3 bases and J lost 3; bases outside the gene matches: 6. Germline V gives CDR1 LNHDA, CDR2 SQIVND (reference sequence).